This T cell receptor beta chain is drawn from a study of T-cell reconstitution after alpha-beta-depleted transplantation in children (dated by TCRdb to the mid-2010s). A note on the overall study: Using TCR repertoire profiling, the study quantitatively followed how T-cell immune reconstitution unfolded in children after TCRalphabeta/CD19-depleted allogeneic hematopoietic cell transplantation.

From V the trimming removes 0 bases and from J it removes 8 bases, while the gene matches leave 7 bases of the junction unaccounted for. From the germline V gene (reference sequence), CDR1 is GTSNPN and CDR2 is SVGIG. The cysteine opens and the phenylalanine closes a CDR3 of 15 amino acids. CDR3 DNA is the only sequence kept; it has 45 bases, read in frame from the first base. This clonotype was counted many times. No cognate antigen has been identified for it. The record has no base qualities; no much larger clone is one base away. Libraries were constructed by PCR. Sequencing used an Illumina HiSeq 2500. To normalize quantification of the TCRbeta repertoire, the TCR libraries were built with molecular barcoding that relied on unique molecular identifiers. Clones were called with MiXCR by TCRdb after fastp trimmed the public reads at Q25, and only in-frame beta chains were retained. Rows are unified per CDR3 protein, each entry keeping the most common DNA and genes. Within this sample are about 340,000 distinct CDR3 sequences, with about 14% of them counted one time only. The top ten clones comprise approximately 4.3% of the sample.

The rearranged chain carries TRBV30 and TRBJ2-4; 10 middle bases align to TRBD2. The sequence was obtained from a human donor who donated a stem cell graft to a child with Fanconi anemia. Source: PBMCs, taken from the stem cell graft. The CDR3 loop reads CAWSVAGGRRDIQYF. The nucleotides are TGTGCCTGGAGTGTAGCGGGGGGGCGAAGGGACATTCAGTACTTC.